This T cell receptor beta chain came from a study of T-cell reconstitution after alpha-beta-depleted transplantation in children. It was with unique molecular identifiers that the TCRbeta library was prepared. From the PCR reads, TCRdb called clonotypes with MiXCR, one entry per CDR3 protein. The sample comprises hundreds of thousands of distinct CDR3 sequences, around 15% of which are singletons, and over 25% rests with the top ten. Germline V CDR1 and CDR2: KGHSH, LQKENI. Trimming removed 3 bases from V and 0 bases from J, with 15 bases in between. The CDR3 runs 18 residues. This clonotype has a handful of counts.

This receptor was taken from a boy in the first two years of life who had a stem cell transplant for Wiskott-Aldrich syndrome, so the T cells may come from the graft donor. The chain links TRBV18 to TRBJ2-6; D tentatively fits TRBD1 or TRBD2 (5 bases each). Specimen: PBMCs, mostly from graft donor cells, collected 360 days after TCRalphabeta/CD19-depleted stem cell transplant. Here the CDR3 reads CASSPSWQGVSGANVLTF. The CDR3 DNA reads as TGTGCCAGCTCACCCTCGTGGCAGGGAGTCTCTGGGGCCAACGTCCTGACTTTC.